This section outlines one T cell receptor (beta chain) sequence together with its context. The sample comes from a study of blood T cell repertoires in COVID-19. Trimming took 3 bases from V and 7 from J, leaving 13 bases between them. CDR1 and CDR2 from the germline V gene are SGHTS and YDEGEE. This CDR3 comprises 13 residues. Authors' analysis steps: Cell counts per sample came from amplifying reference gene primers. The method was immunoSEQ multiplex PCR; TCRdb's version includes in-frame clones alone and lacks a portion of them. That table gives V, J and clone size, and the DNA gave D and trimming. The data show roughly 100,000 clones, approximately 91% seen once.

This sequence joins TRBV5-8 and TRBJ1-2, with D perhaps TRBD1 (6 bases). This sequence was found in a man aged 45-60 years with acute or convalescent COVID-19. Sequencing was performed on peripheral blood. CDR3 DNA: TGTGCCAGCAGCTCGGACAGTATAGTTGGCTACACCTTC. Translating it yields CASSSDSIVGYTF.